The 27 T cell receptor beta chains below all came from one sample that was sequenced in a study of blood T cell repertoires in COVID-19. Produced via immunoSEQ multiplex PCR; TCRdb's table is partial and in-frame only. The table includes 20,000 to 30,000 clones, roughly 88% detected once. Sequencing was performed on peripheral blood. These TCRs come from a human donor with active COVID-19. The donor label of this sample is uncertain.

This clone was observed a single time. The genes are TRBV28 and TRBJ2-3; 10 bases line up with TRBD2. V lost 5 bases to trimming and J lost 15 bases; unmatched junction nucleotides: 8. Germline values: CDR1 MDHEN, CDR2 SYDVKM. The CDR3 is 12 residues long. CDR3 protein: CASSILAGGLYF. Here the CDR3 DNA reads TGTGCCAGCAGTATCTTAGCGGGAGGCCTTTATTTT.

This clone was detected a few times. The V gene is TRBV18, the J gene TRBJ2-7; possibly TRBD2 for D (6 bases). V lost 2 bases to trimming and J lost 4 bases, with 12 bases between them. Germline V gives CDR1 KGHSH, CDR2 LQKENI. The CDR3 covers 14 residues. CDR3 nucleotides: TGTGCCAGCTCACCAAGCTACGCGGGGTACGAGCAGTACTTC. This encodes CASSPSYAGYEQYF.

The chain links TRBV20-1 to TRBJ2-1; TRBD2 is a possible D gene (6 bases). With 3 bases removed from V and 0 bases from J, the gap between germline ends came to 9 bases. CDR3 size: 14 residues. Germline V gene data show CDR1 as DFQATT and CDR2 as SNEGSKA (reference sequence). CDR3 sequence: CSASRGSSYNEQFF. CDR3 bases: TGCAGTGCTAGTCGGGGGAGCTCCTACAATGAGCAGTTCTTC.

V and J are TRBV28 and TRBJ1-4; 7 bases map to TRBD1. CDR1 is MDHEN and CDR2 is SYDVKM in the germline V gene. V was clipped by 4 bases and J by 8 bases; unmatched bases: 10. The CDR3 extends over 15 amino acids. CDR3 bases: TGTGCCAGCAGTTCGCCGACAGGGCGTGAGGAAAAACTGTTTTTT. This encodes CASSSPTGREEKLFF.

The J gene is TRBJ2-1, the V gene TRBV30, with 7 bases fitting TRBD2. Germline CDR1 and CDR2: GTSNPN and SVGIG (reference sequence). CDR3 length: 16 amino acids. With V trimmed by 3 bases and J by 2 bases, 10 bases remained unmatched. CDR3 in DNA: TGTGCCTGGAGGGTGGTAGGCAGCGGGGCCTACAATGAGCAGTTCTTC. Translating it yields CAWRVVGSGAYNEQFF.

V and J are TRBV20-1 and TRBJ2-7, with TRBD2 identical over 10 bases. J was trimmed by 4 bases and V by 3 bases; bases with no gene match: 9. Looked up from germline, CDR1 is DFQATT and CDR2 is SNEGSKA (reference sequence). The CDR3 loop spans 15 amino acids. The CDR3 protein is CSASLEAGGPYEQYF. The DNA for the CDR3 is TGCAGTGCTAGTTTAGAAGCGGGAGGGCCTTACGAGCAGTACTTC.

V and J are TRBV5-4 and TRBJ2-7, with 8 bases matching TRBD1. Germline CDR1 is SGHNT and CDR2 is YYREEE (reference sequence). With 0 bases clipped from V and 5 bases from J, the junction kept 4 bases outside the gene matches. The CDR3 extends over 14 amino acids. The CDR3 DNA sequence: TGTGCCAGCAGCTTGGCGCGACAGGGGAACGAGCAGTACTTC. It yields the protein CASSLARQGNEQYF. The variable domain in full, completed from reference TRBV5-4 and TRBJ2-7, reads ETGVTQSPTHLIKTRGQQVTLRCSSQSGHNTVSWYQQALGQGPQFIFQYYREEENGRGNFPPRFSGLQFPNYSSELNVNALELDDSALYLCASSLARQGNEQYFGPGTRLTVT.

The genes are TRBV15 and TRBJ2-2; no definite D call. The germline gives CDR1 LNHNV, CDR2 YYDKDF (reference sequence). This CDR3 is built from 16 residues. V was cut by 0 bases and J by 5 bases, with 13 bases left in between. The CDR3 loop is CATSRDRGARTGELFF. For the CDR3, the DNA is TGTGCCACCAGCAGAGATCGCGGAGCGAGAACCGGGGAGCTGTTTTTT. The full variable domain, completed using reference TRBV15 and TRBJ2-2, is DAMVIQNPRYQVTQFGKPVTLSCSQTLNHNVMYWYQQKSSQAPKLLFHYYDKDFNNEADTPDNFQSRRPNTSFCFLDIRSPGLGDTAMYLCATSRDRGARTGELFFGEGSRLTVL.

The V gene is TRBV3-1 (or the pseudogene TRBV3-2), the J gene TRBJ2-7; 16 bases align to TRBD2. The CDR3 spans 15 residues. Looked up from germline, CDR1 is LGHDT and CDR2 is YNNKEL (reference sequence). Trimming took 6 bases from V and 6 from J; bases not matched to a gene: 5. CDR3 sequence reads: CASSKGLAGGGEQYF. CDR3 DNA: TGTGCCAGCAGTAAGGGACTAGCGGGAGGGGGCGAGCAGTACTTC.

The rearrangement joins TRBV7-9 to TRBJ2-1; TRBD2 matches at 9 bases. Germline V gene lookup returns CDR1 SEHNR and CDR2 FQNEAQ (reference sequence). The CDR3 is 19 amino acids. Trimming at V came to 4 bases and at J to 6 bases, leaving 19 bases not matched to a gene. CDR3 sequence: CASSYQMAGGPGVSNEQFF. CDR3 DNA sequence: TGTGCCAGCAGCTACCAGATGGCGGGAGGGCCTGGGGTAAGCAATGAGCAGTTCTTC. Full variable domain (outside the CDR3, taken from reference TRBV7-9 and TRBJ2-1): DTGVSQNPRHKITKRGQNVTFRCDPISEHNRLYWYRQTLGQGPEFLTYFQNEAQLEKSRLLSDRFSAERPKGSFSTLEIQRTEQGDSAMYLCASSYQMAGGPGVSNEQFFGPGTRLTVL.

J is TRBJ1-2 and V is TRBV27; D not resolved. The V end was cut by 8 bases, the J end by 3 bases, with 13 bases between. CDR1 and CDR2 from the germline V gene are MNHEY and SMNVEV (reference sequence). The CDR3 loop spans 13 amino acids. The CDR3, as DNA: TGTGCCAGCTCCGGCAGCGCTTACTATGGCTACACCTTC. Translation gives CASSGSAYYGYTF.

CDR3 coding DNA: TGCAGTGCTACCATAGATACGCAGTATTTT. Protein product: CSATIDTQYF. The V call is TRBV20-1, the J call TRBJ2-3; D is uncertain. The V gene's germline CDR1 is DFQATT and CDR2 SNEGSKA (reference sequence). The CDR3 is made up of 10 amino acids. V shed 4 bases and J shed 5 bases, with 4 bases lying between them.

The V call is TRBV12-3 or TRBV12-4, the J call TRBJ2-2; D not certain. Trimming left V 2 bases short and J 8 bases short, with 6 bases between. The CDR3 length is 12 residues. The CDR3 loop is CASSLNLGELFF. In nucleotides, the CDR3 is TGTGCCAGCAGTTTAAATCTTGGGGAGCTGTTTTTT.

The chain couples TRBV7-2 to TRBJ1-5; tentatively, D is TRBD1 (5 bases). CDR3 length equals 18 residues. Trimming pared 3 bases from V and 1 base from J, leaving 19 bases between. Germline V gene data show CDR1 as SGHTA and CDR2 as FQGNSA. CDR3 nucleotide sequence: TGTGCCAGCAGCTTGCTACCGGGGGACGTGTTGAGCAATCAGCCCCAGCATTTT. Amino acids: CASSLLPGDVLSNQPQHF.

The chain's CDR3 is CASSPQDSSYEQYF. In DNA form, the CDR3 reads TGTGCCAGCAGCCCACAGGACAGTTCCTACGAGCAGTACTTC. The chain employs TRBV9 and TRBJ2-7, with D possibly matching TRBD1 (6 bases). Trimming stripped 4 bases from V and 1 base from J, with 12 bases between. CDR3 size: 14 residues. Per germline, CDR1 SGDLS and CDR2 YYNGEE. Supplemented by reference TRBV9 and TRBJ2-7, the full variable domain reads DSGVTQTPKHLITATGQRVTLRCSPRSGDLSVYWYQQSLDQGLQFLIQYYNGEERAKGNILERFSAQQFPDLHSELNLSSLELGDSALYFCASSPQDSSYEQYFGPGTRLTVT.

The rearrangement links TRBV6-2 or TRBV6-3 to TRBJ2-4, with D tentatively TRBD1 (6 bases). Germline lookup yields CDR1 MNHEY and CDR2 SVGEGT. V lost 6 bases to trimming and J lost 1 base, with 13 bases between them. This CDR3 comprises 15 residues. In DNA form, the CDR3 reads TGTGCCAGCAGGTACACAGGGTATGCCAAAAACATTCAGTACTTC. This translates into CASRYTGYAKNIQYF.

The DNA for the CDR3 is TGTGCCAGCAGCGTAGGGGTAGCGGGGGCCTACGAGCAGTACTTC. It translates to CASSVGVAGAYEQYF. V usage is TRBV9 and J usage is TRBJ2-7; 9 bases are shared with TRBD2. CDR3 length equals 15 residues. The germline V gene has CDR1 SGDLS and CDR2 YYNGEE. Trimming cost V 0 bases and J 2 bases; bases outside gene matches: 3.

This sequence joins TRBV7-8 and TRBJ2-3; a weak D match, TRBD1 (6 bases). CDR3 length: 14 amino acids. Per germline, CDR1 SGHVS and CDR2 FQNEAQ. V was clipped by 3 bases and J by 4 bases, with 11 bases between them. CDR3 loop: CASSLQGWADTQYF. DNA for the CDR3: TGTGCCAGCAGCTTGCAGGGGTGGGCAGATACGCAGTATTTT.

The chain is built from TRBV7-2 and TRBJ2-7; 8 bases line up with TRBD2. V shed 6 bases, J shed 2 bases, and the junction held 15 bases outside the gene matches. CDR3 size: 17 residues. The germline V gene encodes CDR1 SGHTA and CDR2 FQGNSA. The chain's CDR3 is CASSSKATSGKTYEQYF. CDR3 DNA sequence: TGTGCCAGCAGTTCTAAAGCAACTAGCGGAAAGACCTACGAGCAGTACTTC.

This rearrangement joins TRBV18 to TRBJ2-7; D gene unclear. This CDR3 has 12 amino acids. Trimming removed 2 bases at V and 5 bases at J, with 7 bases between. The germline CDR1 and CDR2 sequences are KGHSH and LQKENI. This CDR3 is CASSPSIDEQYF. The CDR3 nucleotides read TGTGCCAGCTCACCATCTATCGACGAGCAGTACTTC.

With regard to this clone: Other DNA sequences of this sample code for an identical CDR3. The rearrangement links TRBV29-1 to TRBJ2-2; 7 bases map to TRBD1. Germline CDR1 and CDR2: SQVTM and ANQGSEA. This CDR3 has 13 amino acids. The ends lost 7 bases at V and 1 base at J; junction bases unmatched: 3. The DNA of the CDR3 is TGCAGCGGTCGGACAGGGAACACCGGGGAGCTGTTTTTT. Protein product: CSGRTGNTGELFF.

This clone has only one observation. The chain links TRBV19 to TRBJ2-3; TRBD2 is a possible D gene (5 bases). Germline loops: CDR1 LNHDA, CDR2 SQIVND (reference sequence). CDR3 length equals 15 residues. Trimming took 7 bases from V and 3 from J, leaving 17 bases between them. CDR3 sequence reads: CASTHAGRETDTQYF. In DNA, the CDR3 is TGTGCCAGTACCCATGCGGGCAGAGAGACAGATACGCAGTATTTT.

CDR3 in DNA: TGTGCCGTCGGGACTAGCGGGTACACAGATACGCAGTATTTT. This sequence encodes CAVGTSGYTDTQYF. The chain has TRBV7-2 and TRBJ2-3; TRBD2 aligns across 12 bases. V was clipped by 11 bases and J by 2 bases; unmatched bases: 5. The CDR3 covers 14 residues. The V gene's germline CDR1 is SGHTA and CDR2 FQGNSA.

The rearrangement uses TRBV7-9 and TRBJ1-1; D uncertain. The CDR3 spans 15 residues. Germline CDR1 reads SEHNR; CDR2 reads FQNEAQ (reference sequence). V was cut by 6 bases and J by 4 bases, with 18 bases left in between. CDR3 sequence reads: CASREDQLGSTEAFF. The CDR3 DNA follows: TGTGCCAGCAGAGAAGACCAACTCGGGAGCACTGAAGCTTTCTTT.

This rearrangement joins TRBV19 to TRBJ2-1, with 11 bases aligning to TRBD2. This CDR3 has 15 amino acids. Germline lookup yields CDR1 LNHDA and CDR2 SQIVND (reference sequence). The trim removed 5 bases at V and 9 bases at J, leaving 9 bases unmatched. CDR3 nucleotides: TGTGCCAGTAGTCCACTAGCGGGAGTAATAGGTGAGCAGTTCTTC. Its translation: CASSPLAGVIGEQFF.

The V call is TRBV12-2, the J call TRBJ1-6. TRBV12-2 is classified as a pseudogene. This CDR3 comprises 16 residues. The CDR3 sequence: CASRLGEGIGNSPLHF. CDR3 bases: TGTGCAAGTCGCTTAGGGGAGGGAATTGGTAATTCACCCCTCCACTTT.

The chain links TRBV5-6 to TRBJ2-3; the D gene is possibly TRBD2 (5 bases). Trimming removed 0 bases at V and 2 bases at J, with 10 bases between. Germline lookup yields CDR1 SGHDT and CDR2 YYEEEE. The CDR3 extends over 15 amino acids. The CDR3 sequence is CASSLVGVPTDTQYF. In nucleotides, the CDR3 is TGTGCCAGCAGCTTGGTCGGGGTCCCCACAGATACGCAGTATTTT.